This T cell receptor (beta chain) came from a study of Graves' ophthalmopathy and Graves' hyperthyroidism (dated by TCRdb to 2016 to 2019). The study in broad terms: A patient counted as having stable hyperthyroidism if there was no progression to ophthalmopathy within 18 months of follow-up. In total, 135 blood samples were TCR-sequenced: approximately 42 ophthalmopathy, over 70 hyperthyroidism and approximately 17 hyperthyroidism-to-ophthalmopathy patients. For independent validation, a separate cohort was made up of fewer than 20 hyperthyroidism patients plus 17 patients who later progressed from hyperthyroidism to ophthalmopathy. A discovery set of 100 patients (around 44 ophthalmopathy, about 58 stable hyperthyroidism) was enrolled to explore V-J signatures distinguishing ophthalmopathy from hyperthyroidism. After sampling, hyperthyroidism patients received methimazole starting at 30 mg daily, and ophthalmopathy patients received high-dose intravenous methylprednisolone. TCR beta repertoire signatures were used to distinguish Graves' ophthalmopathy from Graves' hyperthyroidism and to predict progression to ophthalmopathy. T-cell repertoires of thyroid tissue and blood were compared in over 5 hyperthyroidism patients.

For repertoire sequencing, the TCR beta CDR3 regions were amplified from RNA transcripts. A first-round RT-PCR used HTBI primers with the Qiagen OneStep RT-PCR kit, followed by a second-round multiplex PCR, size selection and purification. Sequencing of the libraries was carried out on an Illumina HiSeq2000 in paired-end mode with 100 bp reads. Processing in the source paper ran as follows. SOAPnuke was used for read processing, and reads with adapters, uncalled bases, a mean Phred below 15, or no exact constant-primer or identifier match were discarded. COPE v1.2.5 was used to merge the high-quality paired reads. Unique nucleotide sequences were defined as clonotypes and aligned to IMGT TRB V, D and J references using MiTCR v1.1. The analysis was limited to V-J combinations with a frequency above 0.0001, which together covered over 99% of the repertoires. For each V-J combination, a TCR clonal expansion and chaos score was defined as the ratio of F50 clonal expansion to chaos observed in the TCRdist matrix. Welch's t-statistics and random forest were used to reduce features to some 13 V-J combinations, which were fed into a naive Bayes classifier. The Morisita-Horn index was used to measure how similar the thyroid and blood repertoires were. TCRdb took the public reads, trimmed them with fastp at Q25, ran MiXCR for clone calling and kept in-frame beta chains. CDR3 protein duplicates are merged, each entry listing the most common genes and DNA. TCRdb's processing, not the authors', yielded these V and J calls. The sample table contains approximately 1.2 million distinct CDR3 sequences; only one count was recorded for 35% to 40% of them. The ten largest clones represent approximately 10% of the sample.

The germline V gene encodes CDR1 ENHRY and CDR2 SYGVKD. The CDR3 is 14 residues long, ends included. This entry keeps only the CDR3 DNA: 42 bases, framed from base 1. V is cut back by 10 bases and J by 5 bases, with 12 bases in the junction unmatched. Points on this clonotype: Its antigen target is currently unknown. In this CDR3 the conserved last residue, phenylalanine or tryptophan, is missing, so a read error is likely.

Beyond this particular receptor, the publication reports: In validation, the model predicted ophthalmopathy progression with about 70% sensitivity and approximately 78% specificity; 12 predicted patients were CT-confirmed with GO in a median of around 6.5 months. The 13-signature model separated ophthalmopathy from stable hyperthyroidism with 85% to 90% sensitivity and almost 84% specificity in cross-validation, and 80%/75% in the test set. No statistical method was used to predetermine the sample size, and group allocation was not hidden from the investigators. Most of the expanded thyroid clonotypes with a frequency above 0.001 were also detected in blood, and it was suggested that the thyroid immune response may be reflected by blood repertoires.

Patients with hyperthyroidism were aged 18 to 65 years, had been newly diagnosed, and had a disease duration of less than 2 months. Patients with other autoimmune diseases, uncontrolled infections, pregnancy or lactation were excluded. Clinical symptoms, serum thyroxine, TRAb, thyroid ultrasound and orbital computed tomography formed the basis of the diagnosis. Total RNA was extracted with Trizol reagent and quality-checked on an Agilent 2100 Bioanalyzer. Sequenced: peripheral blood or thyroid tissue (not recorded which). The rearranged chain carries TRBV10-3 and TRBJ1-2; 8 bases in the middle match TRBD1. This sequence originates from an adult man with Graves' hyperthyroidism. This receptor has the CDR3 CASASWRQGYGYTS. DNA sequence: TGTGCCAGCGCTTCTTGGAGACAGGGGTATGGCTACACCTCC.